The clone carrying this T cell receptor beta chain was seen once. This CDR3 has 14 residues. V was cut by 0 bases and J by 1 base, with 6 bases left in between. Germline V gene lookup returns CDR1 LGHDT and CDR2 YNNKEL (reference sequence). The sample comes from a study of control samples from healthy donors and cancer patients. Repertoires were generated with immunoSEQ multiplex PCR, while TCRdb's copy carries only in-frame clones and drops some. The sample consists of some 200,000 clones, around 94% of them appearing once. This TCR was recovered from a man aged 50 to 59 in good health. Input material: blood. This chain joins TRBV3-1 (or the pseudogene TRBV3-2) and TRBJ1-1; no clear D gene. DNA of the CDR3: TGTGCCAGCAGCCAAGACCGGCCGAACACTGAAGCTTTCTTT. It codes for CASSQDRPNTEAFF.